A single count supports the clone carrying this T cell receptor beta chain. Its antigen remains unidentified. The CDR3 runs to 18 residues. The V and J ends lost 5 bases and 1 base, in that order; junction bases with no gene match: 10. Germline values: CDR1 PRHDT, CDR2 FYEKMQ (reference sequence). Assay: immunoSEQ multiplex PCR; the TCRdb copy retains only in-frame clones and omits some. The table has 600,000 or so clones, 95% to 98% seen once; the top ten hold 0.3%. Naive CD8 populations comprised CD45RO-negative cells positively selected for CCR7, excluding terminally differentiated effector memory CD45RA+ cells. The donor population consisted of healthy HIV-negative adults with no recent acute infections or vaccinations. Among the donors, all were Caucasian adults who lived in Nashville, Tennessee. This entry comes from a study of shared clonotypes between healthy human individuals. About the research overall: Donors had three CD4 naive, three CD4 memory, two CD8 naive and one CD8 memory plate apiece. Study results and limitations: Generation of non-shared clonotypes was less probable than generation of clonotypes shared by all four donors.

Sequenced material: naive CD8+ T cells sorted from blood. This sequence was found in a young man in good health. This rearrangement joins TRBV13 to TRBJ2-5; TRBD2 matches at 13 bases. This chain's CDR3 is CASSPRTSGSTSQETQYF. In nucleotides, the CDR3 is TGTGCCAGCAGCCCTAGGACTAGCGGGAGCACTTCCCAAGAGACCCAGTACTTC.